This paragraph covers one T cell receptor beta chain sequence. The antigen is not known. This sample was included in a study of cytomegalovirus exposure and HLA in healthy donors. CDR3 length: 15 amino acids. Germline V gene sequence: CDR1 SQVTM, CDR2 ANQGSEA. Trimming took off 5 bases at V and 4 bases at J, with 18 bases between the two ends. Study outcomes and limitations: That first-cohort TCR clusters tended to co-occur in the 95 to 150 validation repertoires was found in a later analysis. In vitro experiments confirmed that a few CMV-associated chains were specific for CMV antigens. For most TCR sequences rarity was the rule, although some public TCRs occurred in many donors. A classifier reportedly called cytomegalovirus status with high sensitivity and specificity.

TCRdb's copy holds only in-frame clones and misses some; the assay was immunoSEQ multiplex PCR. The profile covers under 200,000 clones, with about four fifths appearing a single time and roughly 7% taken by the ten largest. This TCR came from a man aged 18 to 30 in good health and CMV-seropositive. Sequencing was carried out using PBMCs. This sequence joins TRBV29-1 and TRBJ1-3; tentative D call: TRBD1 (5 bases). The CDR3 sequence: CSVKHQGNSGNTIYF. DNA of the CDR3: TGCAGCGTTAAGCACCAGGGAAATTCAGGAAACACCATATATTTT. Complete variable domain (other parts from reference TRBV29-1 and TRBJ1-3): SAVISQKPSRDICQRGTSLTIQCQVDSQVTMMFWYRQQPGQSLTLIATANQGSEATYESGFVIDKFPISRPNLTFSTLTVSNMSPEDSSIYLCSVKHQGNSGNTIYFGEGSWLTVV.